This T cell receptor (beta chain) was recorded in a study of tumor-infiltrating lymphocytes in primary liver carcinoma. The wider study: Sample yields, roughly 3.5 to 7.13 million productive TCRbeta reads, were similar across the tissue types.

This clonotype occurred many times. Its antigen is as yet unknown. This CDR3 has 16 residues. V lost 2 bases to trimming and J lost 3 bases; unmatched junction nucleotides: 7. CDR1 SEHNR and CDR2 FQNEAQ come from the germline V gene (reference sequence). Production of TCR beta cDNA used about 500 ng total RNA together with a constant-region primer. Three rounds of nested multiplex PCR with slightly modified ARM-PCR produced TCR beta libraries. Primers for the first two PCR rounds were TRBV1-TRBV30 forward primers and a C-beta reverse primer (roughly 10 cycles per round). Each CDR3 protein is one row after TCRdb ran MiXCR on the multiplex PCR reads. The sample lists approximately 330,000 distinct CDR3 sequences; roughly 61% were seen once. Study results and caveats: It was tumor-adjacent and tumor-blood pairs that overlapped less than tumor region pairs did. Since sampling was bulk and unsorted, CD4+ and CD8+ repertoires were not compared.

Both blood RNA, taken from unsorted whole blood, and germline DNA were extracted. This clonotype was obtained from a man aged 35 to 55 with primary liver carcinoma and hepatitis B virus infection. The chain combines TRBV7-9 with TRBJ2-1; 7 nucleotides agree with TRBD1. The specimen sequenced was peripheral blood. The chain's CDR3 is CASSLTRDSFYNEQFF. The CDR3 nucleotides are TGTGCCAGCAGCTTAACCCGGGACAGTTTCTACAATGAGCAGTTCTTC.